The 9 T cell receptor beta chains presented below share a single source sample, sequenced in a study of T cell responses to AZD1222 COVID-19 vaccine. Only in-frame clones appear in the TCRdb table, and some are missing; sequencing was by immunoSEQ multiplex PCR. This sample carries over 130,000 clones, 89% of them seen once, and the ten largest clones take about 4.4%. This specimen consisted of peripheral blood, obtained on day 0 of AZD1222 vaccination. These receptors were taken from an adult in good health.

The genes are TRBV11-3 and TRBJ2-3; possibly TRBD1 for D (6 bases). Germline CDR1 SGHNT, CDR2 YENEEA. The V end lost 3 bases, the J end lost 0 bases, and 10 bases lay between the germline ends. The CDR3 consists of 15 residues. The CDR3 protein is CASSFRDTSTDTQYF. In DNA, the CDR3 is TGTGCCAGCAGCTTCCGGGACACCAGCACAGATACGCAGTATTTT.

This chain links TRBV7-9 with TRBJ2-2; perhaps TRBD2 as D (6 bases). CDR3 size: 12 residues. In germline, CDR1 is SEHNR, CDR2 FQNEAQ (reference sequence). Trimming left V 5 bases short and J 6 bases short, with 7 bases between. The CDR3 DNA follows: TGTGCCAGCAGCCGGGAGCCCGGGGAGCTGTTTTTT. It encodes CASSREPGELFF.

J is TRBJ1-3 and V is TRBV28; D ambiguous. Germline V gene data show CDR1 as MDHEN and CDR2 as SYDVKM. Between the trimmed V and J ends, which lost 3 bases and 0 bases, there was a span of 9 bases. The CDR3 contains 15 residues. The CDR3 bases are TGTGCCAGCAGTTTGGTCTCAGGCTCTGGAAACACCATATATTTT. Translated: CASSLVSGSGNTIYF.

This clone came up once. The chain links TRBV20-1 to TRBJ1-6, with D possibly TRBD1 on 5 matching bases. V gave up 3 bases and J gave up 10 bases, with 13 bases separating them. CDR1 is DFQATT and CDR2 is SNEGSKA in the germline V gene (reference sequence). The CDR3 is made up of 13 amino acids. The CDR3 DNA reads as TGCAGTGCTAGTTCCGGCGCAGGGTCACCCCTCCACTTT. Encoded protein: CSASSGAGSPLHF.

The chain employs TRBV7-9 and TRBJ2-3, with 10 bases lining up with TRBD2. Germline CDR1 and CDR2: SEHNR and FQNEAQ (reference sequence). There are 17 residues in the CDR3. Trimming took 5 bases from V and 2 from J; bases not matched to a gene: 10. The chain's CDR3 is CASSTYRTSGTTDTQYF. For the CDR3, the DNA is TGTGCCAGCAGCACGTACAGGACTAGCGGCACCACAGATACGCAGTATTTT.

The chain combines TRBV29-1 with TRBJ2-2; 7 nucleotides align to TRBD1. Unmatched junction bases numbered 4, after V lost 7 bases and J lost 2 bases. The germline V gene has CDR1 SQVTM and CDR2 ANQGSEA. The CDR3 extends over 13 amino acids. The CDR3 loop reads CSARTGNTGELFF. CDR3 bases: TGCAGCGCCCGGACAGGAAACACCGGGGAGCTGTTTTTT.

The V and J genes are TRBV7-3 and TRBJ2-3, with TRBD2 matching 8 bases. With V trimmed by 5 bases and J by 4 bases, 8 bases remained unmatched. From germline, CDR1 is SGHTA and CDR2 FQGTGA. This CDR3 is 15 amino acids long. CDR3 sequence (DNA): TGTGCCAGCAGCGCAAACGGAGCGGGAGCAGATACGCAGTATTTT. Translated: CASSANGAGADTQYF.

CDR3 region: CASSSGLWGNTEAFF. CDR3 nucleotides: TGTGCCAGCAGCTCAGGACTTTGGGGGAACACTGAAGCTTTCTTT. The chain links TRBV13 to TRBJ1-1; D unresolved. Germline loops: CDR1 PRHDT, CDR2 FYEKMQ (reference sequence). This CDR3 region has 15 residues. V lost 4 bases and J lost 1, with 13 bases in between.

The V and J genes are TRBV16 and TRBJ1-1; D remains unclear. The CDR3 runs 13 residues. Germline V gives CDR1 KGHSY, CDR2 FQNENV. Trimming removed 0 bases from V and 5 bases from J, with 7 bases in between. CDR3 sequence: CASSQSTVTEAFF. Here the CDR3 DNA reads TGTGCCAGCAGCCAATCCACGGTTACTGAAGCTTTCTTT.